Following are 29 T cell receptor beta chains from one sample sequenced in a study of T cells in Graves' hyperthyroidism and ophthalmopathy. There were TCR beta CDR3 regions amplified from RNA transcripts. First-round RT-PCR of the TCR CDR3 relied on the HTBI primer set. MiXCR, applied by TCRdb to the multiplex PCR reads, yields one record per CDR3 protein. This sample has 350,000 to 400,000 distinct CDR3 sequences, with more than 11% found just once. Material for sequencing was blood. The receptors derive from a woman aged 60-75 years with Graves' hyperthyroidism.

This CDR3 is CASSSLSPEAFF. The CDR3 DNA follows: TGTGCCAGCAGTTCGTTGTCCCCGGAAGCTTTCTTT. The genes are TRBV12-3 or TRBV12-4 and TRBJ1-1; D remains ambiguous. The CDR3 loop spans 12 amino acids. V gave up 4 bases and J gave up 8 bases, with 11 bases separating them.

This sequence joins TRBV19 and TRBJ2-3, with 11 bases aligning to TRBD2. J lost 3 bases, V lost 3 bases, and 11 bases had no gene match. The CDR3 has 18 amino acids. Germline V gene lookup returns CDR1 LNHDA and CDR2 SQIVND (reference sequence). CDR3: CASSISASGRLGTDTQYF. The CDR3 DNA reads TGTGCCAGTAGTATCTCCGCTAGCGGGAGGCTGGGTACAGATACGCAGTATTTT.

The CDR3 coding sequence is TGTGCCAGCAGCGTAGACCTAGGACAGGATGGCTACACCTTC. Translated: CASSVDLGQDGYTF. The chain is built from TRBV9 and TRBJ1-2; 7 nucleotides match TRBD1. CDR1 is SGDLS and CDR2 is YYNGEE in the germline V gene. The CDR3 runs 14 residues. J lost 6 bases, V lost 0 bases, and 5 bases had no gene match.

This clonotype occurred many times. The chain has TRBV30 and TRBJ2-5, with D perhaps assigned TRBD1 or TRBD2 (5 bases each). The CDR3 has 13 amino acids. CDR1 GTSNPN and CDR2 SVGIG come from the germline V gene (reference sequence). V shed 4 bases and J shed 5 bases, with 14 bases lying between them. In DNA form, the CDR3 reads TGTGCCTGGAAAGGGACCGGGGACGAGACCCAGTACTTC. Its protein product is CAWKGTGDETQYF.

CDR3 residues: CASSVRQGPNEKLFF. The CDR3 coding sequence is TGTGCCAGCAGCGTTAGACAGGGCCCCAATGAAAAACTGTTTTTT. The V gene is TRBV11-2, the J gene TRBJ1-4; 7 bases line up with TRBD1. Unmatched junction bases numbered 8, after V lost 5 bases and J lost 5 bases. CDR3 length equals 15 residues. Germline values: CDR1 SGHAT, CDR2 FQNNGV.

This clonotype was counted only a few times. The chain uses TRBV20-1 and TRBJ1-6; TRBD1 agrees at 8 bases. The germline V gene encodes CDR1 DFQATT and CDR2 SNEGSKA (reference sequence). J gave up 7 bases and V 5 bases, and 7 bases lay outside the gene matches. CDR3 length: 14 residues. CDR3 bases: TGCAGTGCTCGGGACAGGCTGCGAAATTCACCCCTCCACTTT. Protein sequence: CSARDRLRNSPLHF.

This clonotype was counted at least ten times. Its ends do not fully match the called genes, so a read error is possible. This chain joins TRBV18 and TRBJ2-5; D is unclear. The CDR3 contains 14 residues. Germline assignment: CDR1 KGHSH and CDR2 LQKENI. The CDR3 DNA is TGTGCCAGCTCACAGGGTGGATCTCAAGAAACCCAGTACTTC. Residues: CASSQGGSQETQYF.

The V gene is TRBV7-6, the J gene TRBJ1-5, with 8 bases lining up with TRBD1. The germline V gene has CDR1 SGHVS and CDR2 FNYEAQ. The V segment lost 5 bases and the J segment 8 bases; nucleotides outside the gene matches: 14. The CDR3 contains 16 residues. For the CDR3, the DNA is TGTGCCAGCAGCCTAAGAGGACAGGGATGGGAAGAGCCCCAGCATTTT. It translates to CASSLRGQGWEEPQHF.

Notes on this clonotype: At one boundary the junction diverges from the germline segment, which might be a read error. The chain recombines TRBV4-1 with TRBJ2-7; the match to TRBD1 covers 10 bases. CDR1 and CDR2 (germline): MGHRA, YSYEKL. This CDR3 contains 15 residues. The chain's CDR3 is CAGSQPGQGINEQYF. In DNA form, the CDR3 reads TGCGCCGGCAGCCAACCGGGACAGGGGATAAACGAGCAGTACTTC.

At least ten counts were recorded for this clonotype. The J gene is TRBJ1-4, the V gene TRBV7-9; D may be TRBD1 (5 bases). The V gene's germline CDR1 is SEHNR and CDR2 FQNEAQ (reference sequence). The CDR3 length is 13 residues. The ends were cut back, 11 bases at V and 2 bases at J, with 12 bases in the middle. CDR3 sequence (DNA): TGTGCCGGGATCGACAGCACTAATGAAAAACTGTTTTTT. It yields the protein CAGIDSTNEKLFF.

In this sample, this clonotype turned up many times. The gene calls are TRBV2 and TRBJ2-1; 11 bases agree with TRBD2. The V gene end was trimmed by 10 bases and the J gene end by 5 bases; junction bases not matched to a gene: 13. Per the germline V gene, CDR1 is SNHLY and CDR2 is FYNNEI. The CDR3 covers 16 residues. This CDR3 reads CAITFPLAGGDNEQFF. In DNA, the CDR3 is TGTGCCATCACCTTCCCCCTAGCGGGAGGCGACAATGAGCAGTTCTTC.

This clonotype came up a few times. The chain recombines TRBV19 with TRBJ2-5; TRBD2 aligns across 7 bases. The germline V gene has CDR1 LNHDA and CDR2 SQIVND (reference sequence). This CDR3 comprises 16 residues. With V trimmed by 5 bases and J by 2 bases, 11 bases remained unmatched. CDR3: CASSLGSSGAQETQYF. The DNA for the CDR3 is TGTGCCAGTAGTCTGGGGTCTAGCGGAGCTCAAGAGACCCAGTACTTC.

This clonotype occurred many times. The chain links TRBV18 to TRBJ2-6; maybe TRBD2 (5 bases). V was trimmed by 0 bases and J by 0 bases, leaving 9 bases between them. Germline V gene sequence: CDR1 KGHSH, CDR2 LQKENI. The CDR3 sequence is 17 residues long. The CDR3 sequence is CASSPPRRDSGANVLTF. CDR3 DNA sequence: TGTGCCAGCTCACCACCTCGACGGGACTCTGGGGCCAACGTCCTGACTTTC.

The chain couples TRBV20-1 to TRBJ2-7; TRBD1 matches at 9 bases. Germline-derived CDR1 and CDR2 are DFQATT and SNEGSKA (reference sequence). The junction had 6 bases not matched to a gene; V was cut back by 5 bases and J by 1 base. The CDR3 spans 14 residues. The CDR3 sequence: CSAEPGQGSYEQYF. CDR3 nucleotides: TGCAGTGCTGAGCCGGGACAGGGTTCCTACGAGCAGTACTTC.

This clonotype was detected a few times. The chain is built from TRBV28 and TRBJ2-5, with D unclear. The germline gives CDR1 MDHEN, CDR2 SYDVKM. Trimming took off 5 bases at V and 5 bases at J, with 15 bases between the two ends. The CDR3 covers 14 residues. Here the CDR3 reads CASSQGSLLETQYF. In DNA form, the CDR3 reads TGTGCCAGCAGTCAAGGTTCGCTACTGGAGACCCAGTACTTC.

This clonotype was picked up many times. In DNA, the CDR3 is TGCGCCAGCAGCTTGGGCGGAGAGGGCTACGAGCAGTACTTC. Its translation: CASSLGGEGYEQYF. The chain carries TRBV5-1 and TRBJ2-7, with D possibly matching TRBD2 (5 bases). This CDR3 region has 14 residues. Trimming took off 0 bases at V and 3 bases at J, with 10 bases between the two ends. Germline CDR1 and CDR2: SGHRS and YFSETQ.

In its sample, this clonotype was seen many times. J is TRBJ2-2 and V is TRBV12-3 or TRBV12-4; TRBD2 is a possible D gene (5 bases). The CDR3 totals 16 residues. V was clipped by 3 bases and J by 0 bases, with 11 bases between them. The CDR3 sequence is CASSFGWTSNTGELFF. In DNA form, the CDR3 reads TGTGCCAGCAGTTTTGGTTGGACTTCGAACACCGGGGAGCTGTTTTTT.

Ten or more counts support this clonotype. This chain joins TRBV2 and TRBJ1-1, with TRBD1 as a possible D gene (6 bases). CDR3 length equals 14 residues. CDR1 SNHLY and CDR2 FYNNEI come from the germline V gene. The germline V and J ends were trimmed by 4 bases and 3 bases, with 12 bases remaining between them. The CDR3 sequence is CASSVRGGDTEAFF. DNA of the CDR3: TGTGCCAGCAGTGTGCGAGGGGGAGACACTGAAGCTTTCTTT.

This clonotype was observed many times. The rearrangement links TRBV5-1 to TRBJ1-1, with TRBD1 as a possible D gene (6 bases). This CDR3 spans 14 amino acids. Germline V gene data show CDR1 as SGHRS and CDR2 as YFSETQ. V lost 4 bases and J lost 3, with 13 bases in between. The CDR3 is CASSPTTGYTEAFF. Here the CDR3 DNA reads TGCGCCAGCAGCCCAACTACAGGGTACACTGAAGCTTTCTTT.

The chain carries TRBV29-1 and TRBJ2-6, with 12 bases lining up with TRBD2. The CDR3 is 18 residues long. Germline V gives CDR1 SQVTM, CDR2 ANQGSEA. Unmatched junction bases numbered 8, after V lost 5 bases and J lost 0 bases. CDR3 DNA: TGCAGCGTTATACTAGCGGGAGGTACGAACTCTGGGGCCAACGTCCTGACTTTC. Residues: CSVILAGGTNSGANVLTF.

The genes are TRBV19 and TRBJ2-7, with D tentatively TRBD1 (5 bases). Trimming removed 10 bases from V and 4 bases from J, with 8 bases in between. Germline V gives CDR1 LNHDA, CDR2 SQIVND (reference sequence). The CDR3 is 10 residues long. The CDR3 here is CAKGLYEQYF. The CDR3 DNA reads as TGTGCCAAGGGGCTGTACGAGCAGTACTTC. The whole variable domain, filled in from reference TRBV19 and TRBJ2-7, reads DGGITQSPKYLFRKEGQNVTLSCEQNLNHDAMYWYRQDPGQGLRLIYYSQIVNDFQKGDIAEGYSVSREKKESFPLTVTSAQKNPTAFYLCAKGLYEQYFGPGTRLTVT.

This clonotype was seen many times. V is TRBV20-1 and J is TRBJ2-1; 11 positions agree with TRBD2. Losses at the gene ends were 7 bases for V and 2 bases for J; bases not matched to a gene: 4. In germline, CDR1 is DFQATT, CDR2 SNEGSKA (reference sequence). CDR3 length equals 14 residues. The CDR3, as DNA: TGCAGTGTTGGGACTAGCGGAACCTACAATGAGCAGTTCTTC. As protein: CSVGTSGTYNEQFF.

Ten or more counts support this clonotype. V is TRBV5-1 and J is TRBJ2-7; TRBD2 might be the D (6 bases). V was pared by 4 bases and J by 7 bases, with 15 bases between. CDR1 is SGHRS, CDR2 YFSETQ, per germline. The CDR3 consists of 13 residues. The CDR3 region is CASSARVAGEQYF. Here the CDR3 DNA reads TGCGCCAGCAGCGCACGGGTGGCGGGGGAGCAGTACTTC.

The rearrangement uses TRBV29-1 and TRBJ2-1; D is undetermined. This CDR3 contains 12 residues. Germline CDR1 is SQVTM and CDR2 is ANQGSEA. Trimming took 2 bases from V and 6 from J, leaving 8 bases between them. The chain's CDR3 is CSVEFGLNEQFF. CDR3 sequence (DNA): TGCAGCGTTGAATTTGGTCTCAATGAGCAGTTCTTC.

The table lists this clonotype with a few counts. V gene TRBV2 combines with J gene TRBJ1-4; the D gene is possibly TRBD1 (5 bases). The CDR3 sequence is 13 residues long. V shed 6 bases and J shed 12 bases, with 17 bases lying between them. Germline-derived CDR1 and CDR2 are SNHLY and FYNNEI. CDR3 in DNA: TGTGCCAGCAGGGGGACGGAGAATCCGGAACTGTTTTTT. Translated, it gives CASRGTENPELFF.

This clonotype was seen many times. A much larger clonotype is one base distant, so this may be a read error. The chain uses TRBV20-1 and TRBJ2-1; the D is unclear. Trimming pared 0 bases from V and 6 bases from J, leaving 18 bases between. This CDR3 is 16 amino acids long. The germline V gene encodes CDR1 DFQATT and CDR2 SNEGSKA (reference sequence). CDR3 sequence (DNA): TGCAGTGCTAGAGAAGTGGAAGGGCCGATGGGCAATGAGCAGTTCTTC. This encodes CSAREVEGPMGNEQFF.

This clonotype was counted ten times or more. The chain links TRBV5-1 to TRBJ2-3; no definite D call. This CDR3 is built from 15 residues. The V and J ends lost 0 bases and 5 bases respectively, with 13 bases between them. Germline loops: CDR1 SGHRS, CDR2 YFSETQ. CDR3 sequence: CASSLVPGRGDTQYF. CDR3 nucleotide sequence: TGCGCCAGCAGCTTGGTCCCGGGTCGAGGAGATACGCAGTATTTT.

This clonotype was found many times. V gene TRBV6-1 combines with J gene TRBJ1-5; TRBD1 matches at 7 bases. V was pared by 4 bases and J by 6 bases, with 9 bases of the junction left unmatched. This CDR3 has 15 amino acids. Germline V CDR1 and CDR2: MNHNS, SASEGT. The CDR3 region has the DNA TGTGCCAGCAGTGGGGAGACAGGGTTCGGTCAGCCCCAGCATTTT. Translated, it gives CASSGETGFGQPQHF.

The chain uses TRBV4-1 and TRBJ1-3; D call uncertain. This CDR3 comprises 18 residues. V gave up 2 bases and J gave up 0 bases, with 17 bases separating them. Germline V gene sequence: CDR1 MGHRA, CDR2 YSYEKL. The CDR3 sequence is CASSQNRVVGNSGNTIYF. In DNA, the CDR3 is TGCGCCAGCAGCCAAAATAGGGTGGTCGGGAACTCTGGAAACACCATATATTTT.